These T cell receptor beta chains were read from a single sample in a study of tumor-infiltrating lymphocytes in primary liver carcinoma. From the multiplex PCR reads, TCRdb called clonotypes with MiXCR, one entry per CDR3 protein. The data show approximately 330,000 distinct CDR3 sequences, with around three fifths seen just once and about 6% held by the top ten. Sequenced material: peripheral blood. The receptor source for this set is a man between 40 and 49 years old with primary liver carcinoma and hepatitis B virus infection. CDR3s include the opening cysteine and the closing phenylalanine or tryptophan. The D gene is left open where the match is weak. Only part of the rows carry a size: once, few, many, or a class if the clone is expanded.

cdr3_nt	cdr3_aa	clone_size	cdr3_length	d_call	v_call	j_call
TGTGCCATTGGGGAGGGGCGAGGAAATCAGCCCCAGCATTTT	CAIGEGRGNQPQHF	NA	14	NA	TRBV24-1	TRBJ1-5
TGCAGCGTTGAAGCGGTTGGGGGAACCACCGGGGAGCTGTTTTTT	CSVEAVGGTTGELFF	many	15	NA	TRBV29-1	TRBJ2-2
TGTGCCAGCAGTTTAGCGGGAGGGCTAGGTCATACGCAGTATTTT	CASSLAGGLGHTQYF	NA	15	TRBD2	TRBV28	TRBJ2-3
TGTGCCAGCAGGCGACAGGATAGCAATCAGCCCCAGCATTTT	CASRRQDSNQPQHF	NA	14	NA	TRBV28	TRBJ1-5
TGTGCCTGGAGTGTATGGGACAGTAATCAGCCCCAGCATTTT	CAWSVWDSNQPQHF	few	14	TRBD1	TRBV30	TRBJ1-5
TGTGCCAGCAGCCCTAGGGGACAACTAGCGGGCCTAGAGACCCAGTACTTC	CASSPRGQLAGLETQYF	few	17	TRBD2	TRBV11-2	TRBJ2-5
TGTGCCAGCAGTCTCCAGGAGGGCAGTGGGACTGAAGCTTTCTTT	CASSLQEGSGTEAFF	many	15	NA	TRBV12-3/TRBV12-4	TRBJ1-1
TGTGCCAGCAGCCAACTAGCGCTTAGCTACTATGAGCAGTACTTC	CASSQLALSYYEQYF	NA	15	TRBD2	TRBV11-2	TRBJ2-7
TGTGCCAGCAGCGGGGGGAGAGGCGAGCAGTACTTC	CASSGGRGEQYF	many	12	TRBD2	TRBV6-5	TRBJ2-7
TGTGTCAGCAGCTTGGCAGGGGCGAGGGAGACCCAGTACTTC	CVSSLAGARETQYF	NA	14	NA	TRBV5-4	TRBJ2-5
TGTGCCAGCAGCATAACGGGACAGGTCAATGAAAAACTGTTTTTT	CASSITGQVNEKLFF	NA	15	TRBD1	TRBV5-4	TRBJ1-4
TGTGCCAGCAGTTTAGTGGGCACAGGAAACTACAATGGGCAGTTCTTC	CASSLVGTGNYNGQFF	NA	16	NA	TRBV11-2	TRBJ2-1
TGTGCCAGCAGTATAGGGCGGGACAATGAGCAGTTCTTC	CASSIGRDNEQFF	NA	13	NA	TRBV6-6	TRBJ2-1
TGCAGCGCCAAAGGGACCGAAAGCGATCAGGCCCAGCACTTT	CSAKGTESDQAQHF	once	14	NA	TRBV29-1	TRBJ1-5
TGTGCCACCAGTGACCCTGGACAGGGGTTTGGTTACACCTTC	CATSDPGQGFGYTF	NA	14	TRBD1	TRBV24-1	TRBJ1-2
TGTGCCAGCAGACCCGGACTAGCGGAGGATGAGCAGTTCTTC	CASRPGLAEDEQFF	NA	14	TRBD2	TRBV28	TRBJ2-1
TGTGCCAGCAGCCAAGGATCCGGGGAGCTGTTTTTT	CASSQGSGELFF	NA	12	NA	TRBV25-1	TRBJ2-2
TGTGCCAGCAGCTTGATTGGGGTAGAGCAGTACTTC	CASSLIGVEQYF	many	12	NA	TRBV5-5	TRBJ2-7
TGTGCCGGTAGCTTAATCAGTATGTCTGAGCAGTTCTTC	CAGSLISMSEQFF	few	13	NA	TRBV11-2	TRBJ2-1
TGTGCCAGCATCAATTTTGGACACAAGCGGGAGGTGAACACTGAAGCTTTCTTT	CASINFGHKREVNTEAFF	NA	18	NA	TRBV6-6	TRBJ1-1
TGTGCCAGCAGCCCACGACCGACCGTCGGACTAGCGGTAGGGGACAATGAGCAGTTCTTC	CASSPRPTVGLAVGDNEQFF	once	20	TRBD2	TRBV5-5	TRBJ2-1
TGTGCCAGCAGCTTAGGGGGACAATATAATTCACCCCTCCACTTT	CASSLGGQYNSPLHF	few	15	NA	TRBV13	TRBJ1-6
TGTGCCAGCGCTGACAGGGTTAAGTATGGCTACACCTTC	CASADRVKYGYTF	NA	13	TRBD1	TRBV6-1	TRBJ1-2
TGTGCCAGCAGCCCGGGACTAGCGGGAGCCCGATCCTACAATGAGCAGTTCTTC	CASSPGLAGARSYNEQFF	NA	18	TRBD2	TRBV11-3	TRBJ2-1
TGTGCCAGCAGCTCGGGATGTGGGCTCAATGAGCAGTTCTTC	CASSSGCGLNEQFF	once	14	NA	TRBV6-6	TRBJ2-1
TGTGCCATCAGGGGCAGGGCGGATACCGGGGAGCTGTTTTTT	CAIRGRADTGELFF	NA	14	NA	TRBV10-3	TRBJ2-2
TGTGCCAGCAGTTTCGGTCGGGTCGTAGGAACAGATACGCAGTATTTT	CASSFGRVVGTDTQYF	NA	16	NA	TRBV28	TRBJ2-3
TGTGCCAGCTCACCAAGCAGGGTGAATTCACCCCTCCACTTT	CASSPSRVNSPLHF	NA	14	NA	TRBV18	TRBJ1-6
TGTGCCAGCAGCCATGAGTTGACTAGCGGGAAGGAGTACACCGTGGAGCTGTTTTTT	CASSHELTSGKEYTVELFF	NA	19	TRBD2	TRBV11-3	TRBJ2-2
TGTGTCAGCAGTCCATCCGGGACAGGGGGCTGGTTCTACGAGCAGTACTTC	CVSSPSGTGGWFYEQYF	NA	17	TRBD1	TRBV6-5	TRBJ2-7
TGTGCCTGGAGTGTATATGGGGGTTCCTACAATGAGCAGTTCTTC	CAWSVYGGSYNEQFF	NA	15	NA	TRBV30	TRBJ2-1
TGTACCAGCAGCGCGGATAGTACCTATGGCTACACCTTC	CTSSADSTYGYTF	NA	13	NA	TRBV11-2	TRBJ1-2
TGTGCCAGCAGTTACTCCGGGTCTGGGGCCAACGTCCTGACTTTC	CASSYSGSGANVLTF	many	15	NA	TRBV6-5	TRBJ2-6
TGTGCCAGCAGCTCCCGTTTGATTCCTCGAGGCTACACCTTC	CASSSRLIPRGYTF	many	14	NA	TRBV11-2	TRBJ1-2
TGTGCCTGGAGTGTCTCAGGGATCTTGGACACTGAAGCTTTCTTT	CAWSVSGILDTEAFF	few	15	NA	TRBV30	TRBJ1-1
TGCGCCAGCAGCTCACGGGACAACGGAAAGTTCTTC	CASSSRDNGKFF	NA	12	NA	TRBV11-3	TRBJ2-1
TGTACCAGCAGCGTAGCCTACAGGGGGACGGGGACTGAAGCTTTCTTT	CTSSVAYRGTGTEAFF	NA	16	TRBD1	TRBV11-2	TRBJ1-1
TGTGCCAACAGCTTAGCCTCGAGGGAGGAGACCCAGTACTTC	CANSLASREETQYF	NA	14	NA	TRBV11-2	TRBJ2-5
TGTGCCATCAGTACGGGGGGTGTTAGGGGGAATGAGCAATTCTTC	CAISTGGVRGNEQFF	once	15	NA	TRBV6-5	TRBJ2-1
TGTGCCAGCAGCCGCCCGGCTAGCGGGAGTATCCTCCATGAGCAGTTCTTC	CASSRPASGSILHEQFF	many	17	TRBD2	TRBV6-5	TRBJ2-1
TGCGCCAGCAGCCAAAATACCCGGGGGAACACTGAAGCTTTCTTT	CASSQNTRGNTEAFF	many	15	NA	TRBV4-1	TRBJ1-1
TGTGCCAGCAGTTTACAGGATTCCTACGAGCAGTACTTC	CASSLQDSYEQYF	NA	13	NA	TRBV12-3/TRBV12-4	TRBJ2-7
TGTGCCAGCAGTTACGCGCATGGAGTAAGCATTGAAGCTTTCTTT	CASSYAHGVSIEAFF	NA	15	NA	TRBV6-5	TRBJ1-1
TGTGCCAGCAGTCGCCCGGACAGGGCAGACACTGAAGCTTTCTTT	CASSRPDRADTEAFF	many	15	TRBD1	TRBV6-6	TRBJ1-1
TGCAGCGTTGCTTTAATCCAGCAGTACTTC	CSVALIQQYF	NA	10	NA	TRBV29-1	TRBJ2-7